The 21 T cell receptor beta chains below were found in one sample sequenced in a study of T cells of healthy individuals. TCRdb processed the 5' RACE reads anew with MiXCR; each CDR3 protein has one entry. The data hold about 40,000 distinct CDR3 sequences, with 3.5% to 5.5% observed a single time. The receptors stem from a human donor in good health.

This clonotype was counted at least ten times. This sequence joins TRBV7-2 and TRBJ2-7, with 8 bases lining up with TRBD2. Trimming cost V 1 base and J 10 bases; bases outside gene matches: 6. Germline V gene sequence: CDR1 SGHTA, CDR2 FQGNSA. The CDR3 extends over 13 amino acids. Written as DNA, the CDR3 is TGTGCCAGCAGCTTAGATCAAGCGGGAGTACAGTACTTC. Encoded protein: CASSLDQAGVQYF.

This clonotype has at least ten counts. The chain joins TRBV12-3 or TRBV12-4 to TRBJ2-3; 9 positions agree with TRBD2. The CDR3 loop spans 14 amino acids. V was pared by 6 bases and J by 4 bases, with 5 bases of the junction left unmatched. This CDR3 reads CASSISGSSDTQYF. Here the CDR3 DNA reads TGTGCCAGCAGCATTAGCGGGAGCTCAGATACGCAGTATTTT.

This clonotype showed up just a few times. The rearrangement links TRBV7-9 to TRBJ1-2; the D is unclear. Deletions cut 2 bases from V and 8 bases from J, with 9 bases between. This CDR3 is built from 12 residues. Germline CDR1 is SEHNR and CDR2 is FQNEAQ (reference sequence). CDR3 in amino acids: CASSLIPGGYTF. CDR3 DNA: TGTGCCAGCAGCTTAATCCCCGGCGGCTACACCTTC.

The CDR3 coding sequence is TGCGCCAGCAGTCCCATCACCCGGACAGGGGGCGAAGAAAAACTGTTTTTT. Its protein product is CASSPITRTGGEEKLFF. The chain combines TRBV10-2 with TRBJ1-4; 11 nucleotides match TRBD1. The CDR3 has 17 residues. Per the germline V gene, CDR1 is WSHSY and CDR2 is SAAADI. The V and J ends lost 5 bases and 8 bases, in that order; junction bases with no gene match: 13.

This clonotype occurred a few times. This chain joins TRBV6-6 and TRBJ1-5, with TRBD1 as a possible D gene (6 bases). The germline gives CDR1 MNHNY, CDR2 SVGAGI (reference sequence). V lost 4 bases and J lost 7, with 11 bases in between. The CDR3 spans 13 residues. The CDR3 reads CASSLGTFQPQHF. In DNA, the CDR3 is TGTGCCAGCAGTTTGGGGACATTCCAGCCCCAGCATTTT.

The table lists this clonotype with many counts. The V gene is TRBV12-3 or TRBV12-4, the J gene TRBJ2-7; D ambiguous. The CDR3 runs to 12 residues. The V gene lost 4 bases and the J gene lost 0 bases, with 4 bases spanning the gap. CDR3 sequence: CASSSYSYEQYF. CDR3 sequence (DNA): TGTGCCAGCAGTTCATACTCCTACGAGCAGTACTTC.

This clonotype was observed at least ten times. The genes are TRBV9 and TRBJ2-5, with TRBD1 matching 7 bases. Germline assignment: CDR1 SGDLS and CDR2 YYNGEE. This CDR3 is 13 amino acids long. The ends lost 3 bases at V and 1 base at J; junction bases unmatched: 0. The CDR3 sequence is CASSGQGQETQYF. The DNA of the CDR3 is TGTGCCAGCAGCGGACAGGGCCAAGAGACCCAGTACTTC.

The rearrangement joins TRBV7-9 to TRBJ2-2; 14 bases fit TRBD2. The germline gives CDR1 SEHNR, CDR2 FQNEAQ (reference sequence). Unmatched junction bases numbered 9, after V lost 4 bases and J lost 8 bases. CDR3 size: 17 residues. CDR3 coding DNA: TGTGCCAGCAGCTCGTTACGACTAGCGGGAGGGACAGGGGAGCTGTTTTTT. This codes for CASSSLRLAGGTGELFF.

This clonotype was seen at least ten times. This rearrangement joins TRBV29-1 to TRBJ1-2, with 9 bases identical to TRBD1. With V trimmed by 6 bases and J by 7 bases, 12 bases remained unmatched. Per the germline V gene, CDR1 is SQVTM and CDR2 is ANQGSEA. CDR3 length: 14 amino acids. CDR3 protein: CSVDRDREGAGYTF. The CDR3 coding sequence is TGCAGCGTCGATAGGGACAGGGAGGGAGCTGGCTACACCTTC. Based on the CDR3 plus reference TRBV29-1 and TRBJ1-2, the full variable domain is SAVISQKPSRDICQRGTSLTIQCQVDSQVTMMFWYRQQPGQSLTLIATANQGSEATYESGFVIDKFPISRPNLTFSTLTVSNMSPEDSSIYLCSVDRDREGAGYTFGSGTRLTVV.

The chain links TRBV14 to TRBJ2-7, with D possibly being TRBD2 (5 bases). CDR1 and CDR2 from the germline V gene are SGHDN and FVKESK. There are 16 residues in the CDR3. Trimming pared 0 bases from V and 6 bases from J, leaving 18 bases between. The CDR3 sequence: CASSQDIARLPVEQYF. The DNA of the CDR3 is TGTGCCAGCAGCCAAGATATAGCGCGCCTGCCGGTCGAGCAGTACTTC. The full variable domain, rest sourced from reference TRBV14 and TRBJ2-7, is EAGVTQFPSHSVIEKGQTVTLRCDPISGHDNLYWYRRVMGKEIKFLLHFVKESKQDESGMPNNRFLAERTGGTYSTLKVQPAELEDSGVYFCASSQDIARLPVEQYFGPGTRLTVT.

This clonotype has at least ten counts. The chain combines TRBV30 with TRBJ1-2; D is perhaps TRBD1 (5 bases). This CDR3 is built from 15 residues. V was clipped by 1 base and J by 4 bases, with 16 bases between them. Germline CDR1 and CDR2: GTSNPN and SVGIG (reference sequence). The CDR3 DNA is TGTGCCTGGAGTGAGCCCCGGGACGGATTCTATGGCTACACCTTC. This sequence encodes CAWSEPRDGFYGYTF. The complete variable domain, with remaining parts taken from reference TRBV30 and TRBJ1-2, reads SQTIHQWPATLVQPVGSPLSLECTVEGTSNPNLYWYRQAAGRGLQLLFYSVGIGQISSEVPQNLSASRPQDRQFILSSKKLLLSDSGFYLCAWSEPRDGFYGYTFGSGTRLTVV.

The chain uses TRBV10-3 and TRBJ1-2, with D hard to call. This CDR3 is built from 12 residues. Germline V lookup: CDR1 ENHRY, CDR2 SYGVKD. Trimming shortened V by 8 bases and J by 3 bases, and 10 bases separated the two germline ends. As DNA, the CDR3 is TGTGCCATCTGGGCAAACGACTATGGCTACACCTTC. Amino acid sequence: CAIWANDYGYTF.

This clonotype came up many times. The CDR3 here is CASSEADNEQFF. Here the CDR3 DNA reads TGTGCCAGCAGTGAGGCGGACAATGAGCAGTTCTTC. The chain couples TRBV2 to TRBJ2-1, with D unclear. CDR1 is SNHLY and CDR2 is FYNNEI in the germline V gene. This CDR3 has 12 amino acids. Trimming pared 3 bases from V and 5 bases from J, leaving 5 bases between.

This clonotype was seen ten or more times. The chain links TRBV11-2 to TRBJ1-3; D is perhaps TRBD1 (5 bases). This CDR3 comprises 13 residues. The germline V gene encodes CDR1 SGHAT and CDR2 FQNNGV. Trimming shortened V by 8 bases and J by 7 bases, and 15 bases separated the two germline ends. CDR3 sequence: CASGAGSTNTIYF. In nucleotides, the CDR3 is TGTGCCAGCGGGGCAGGGTCGACGAACACCATATATTTT.

The gene calls are TRBV5-1 and TRBJ1-5; D is perhaps TRBD1 (6 bases). CDR1 and CDR2 from the germline V gene are SGHRS and YFSETQ. The CDR3 spans 15 residues. Trimming left V 3 bases short and J 4 bases short, with 14 bases between. The DNA for the CDR3 is TGCGCCAGCAGCTCAACACCGGGGGCTAATCAGCCCCAGCATTTT. This encodes CASSSTPGANQPQHF.

As for this clonotype: Lacking the conserved final phenylalanine or tryptophan, this CDR3 likely reflects a read error. The genes are TRBV20-1 and TRBJ1-1; D is undetermined. Trimming took 5 bases from V and 0 from J, leaving 13 bases between them. Germline CDR1 is DFQATT and CDR2 is SNEGSKA (reference sequence). CDR3 size: 14 residues. CDR3 nucleotide sequence: TGCAGTGCTCCCCGCCAGGTTATGAACACTGAAGCTTTCTCT. Encoded protein: CSAPRQVMNTEAFS.

This chain uses TRBV5-4 with TRBJ2-2; D not certain. The CDR3 is made up of 11 amino acids. Trimming removed 4 bases from V and 6 bases from J, with 4 bases in between. CDR1 and CDR2 (germline): SGHNT, YYREEE (reference sequence). The CDR3 reads CASSKAGELFF. The CDR3 DNA follows: TGTGCCAGCAGCAAGGCCGGGGAGCTGTTTTTT. Full variable domain (rest looked up from reference TRBV5-4 and TRBJ2-2): ETGVTQSPTHLIKTRGQQVTLRCSSQSGHNTVSWYQQALGQGPQFIFQYYREEENGRGNFPPRFSGLQFPNYSSELNVNALELDDSALYLCASSKAGELFFGEGSRLTVL.

This clonotype occurred many times. The chain is built from TRBV29-1 and TRBJ2-1, with D perhaps matching TRBD1 (6 bases). Germline CDR1 SQVTM, CDR2 ANQGSEA. The CDR3 is 13 residues long. The germline V and J ends were trimmed by 7 bases and 7 bases, with 17 bases remaining between them. The CDR3 protein is CSGGQTAGNEQFF. The CDR3 coding sequence is TGCAGCGGGGGACAAACGGCAGGAAATGAGCAGTTCTTC.

This clonotype was detected ten times or more. CDR3 in DNA: TGTGCCAGTAGTCGCGGGGGGTCATCCTACAATGAGCAGTTCTTC. Encoded protein: CASSRGGSSYNEQFF. The chain uses TRBV19 and TRBJ2-1, with 8 bases lining up with TRBD2. Germline assignment: CDR1 LNHDA and CDR2 SQIVND (reference sequence). V shed 5 bases, J shed 1 base, and the junction held 4 bases outside the gene matches. The CDR3 runs 15 residues.

The chain combines TRBV14 with TRBJ2-2, with TRBD1 as a possible D gene (5 bases). Trimming took off 1 base at V and 3 bases at J, with 12 bases between the two ends. Germline V gene data show CDR1 as SGHDN and CDR2 as FVKESK. This CDR3 has 16 amino acids. CDR3 coding DNA: TGTGCCAGCAGCCAAGTGTTCCCAGGGTACACCGGGGAGCTGTTTTTT. This encodes CASSQVFPGYTGELFF.

Many counts were recorded for this clonotype. The gene calls are TRBV12-3 or TRBV12-4 and TRBJ1-1; D is uncertain. V lost 6 bases, J lost 6 bases, and 17 bases lay in between. The CDR3 is 14 residues long. Written as DNA, the CDR3 is TGTGCCAGCAGCCAACTAGGTGGGTTAGCTGAAGCTTTCTTT. This sequence encodes CASSQLGGLAEAFF.